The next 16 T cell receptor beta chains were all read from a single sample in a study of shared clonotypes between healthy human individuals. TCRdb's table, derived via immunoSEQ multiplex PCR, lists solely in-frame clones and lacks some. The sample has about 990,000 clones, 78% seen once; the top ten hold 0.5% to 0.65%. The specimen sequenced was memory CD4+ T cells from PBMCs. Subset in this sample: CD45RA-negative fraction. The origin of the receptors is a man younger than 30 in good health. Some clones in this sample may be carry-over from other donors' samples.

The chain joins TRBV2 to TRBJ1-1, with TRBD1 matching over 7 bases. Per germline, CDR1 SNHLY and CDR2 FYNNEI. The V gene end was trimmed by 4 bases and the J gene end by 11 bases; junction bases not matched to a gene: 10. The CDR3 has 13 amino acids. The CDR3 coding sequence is TGTGCCAGCAGTGCGAACAGGGGCGAAATGGCTTTCTTT. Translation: CASSANRGEMAFF.

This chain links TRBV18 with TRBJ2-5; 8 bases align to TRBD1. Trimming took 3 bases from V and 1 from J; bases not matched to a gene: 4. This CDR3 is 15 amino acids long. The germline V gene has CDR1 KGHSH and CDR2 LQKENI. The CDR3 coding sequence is TGTGCCAGCTCACCGCGGGACAGGACCCAAGAGACCCAGTACTTC. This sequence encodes CASSPRDRTQETQYF.

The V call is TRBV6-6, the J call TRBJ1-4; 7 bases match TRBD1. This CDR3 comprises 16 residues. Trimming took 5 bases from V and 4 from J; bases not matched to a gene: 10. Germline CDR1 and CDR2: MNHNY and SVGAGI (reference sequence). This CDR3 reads CASSPTGTVINEKLFF. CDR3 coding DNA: TGTGCCAGCAGTCCTACTGGGACAGTTATTAATGAAAAACTGTTTTTT.

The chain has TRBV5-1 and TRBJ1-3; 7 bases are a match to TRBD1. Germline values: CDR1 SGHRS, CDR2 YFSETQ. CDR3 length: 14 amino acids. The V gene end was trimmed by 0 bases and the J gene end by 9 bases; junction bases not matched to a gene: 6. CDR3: CASSLDGQGGTIYF. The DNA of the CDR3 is TGCGCCAGCAGCTTGGATGGTCAGGGGGGCACCATATATTTT.

CDR3 nucleotides: TGTGCCAGCACACCTAGCGGGAGCACCGGGGAGCTGTTTTTT. Amino acids: CASTPSGSTGELFF. The gene calls are TRBV25-1 and TRBJ2-2; 10 bases agree with TRBD2. Germline CDR1 MGHDK, CDR2 SYGVNS. With 7 bases clipped from V and 4 bases from J, the junction kept 3 bases outside the gene matches. The CDR3 spans 14 residues.

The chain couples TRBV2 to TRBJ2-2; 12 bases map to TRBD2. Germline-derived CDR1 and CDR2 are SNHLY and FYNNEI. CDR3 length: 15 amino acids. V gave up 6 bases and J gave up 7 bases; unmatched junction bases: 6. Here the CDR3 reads CASRDTSGGYGELFF. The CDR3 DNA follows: TGTGCCAGCAGGGATACTAGCGGGGGGTACGGGGAGCTGTTTTTT.

The CDR3 bases are TGTGCCAGCAGCTTATTGGATAGGCCAGATACGCAGTATTTT. Translated: CASSLLDRPDTQYF. The chain carries TRBV7-3 and TRBJ2-3, with no clear D. V was pared by 2 bases and J by 4 bases, with 10 bases between. The CDR3 length is 14 residues. Germline values: CDR1 SGHTA, CDR2 FQGTGA.

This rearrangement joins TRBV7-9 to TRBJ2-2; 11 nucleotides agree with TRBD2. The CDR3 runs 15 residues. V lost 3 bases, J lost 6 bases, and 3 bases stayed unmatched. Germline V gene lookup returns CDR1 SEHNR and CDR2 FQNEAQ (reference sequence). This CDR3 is CASSLGLADAGELFF. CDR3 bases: TGTGCCAGCAGCTTGGGACTAGCGGACGCCGGGGAGCTGTTTTTT.

The CDR3 coding sequence is TGTGCCAGCAGCCAAGGCCGGACTAGCGGGAGCCGCAGCGAGACCCAGTACTTC. This gives the protein CASSQGRTSGSRSETQYF. The chain couples TRBV4-2 to TRBJ2-5; TRBD2 agrees at 13 bases. V dropped 1 base and J dropped 5; count of bases not matched to a gene: 10. Germline V lookup: CDR1 LGHNA, CDR2 YNFKEQ. This CDR3 spans 18 amino acids.

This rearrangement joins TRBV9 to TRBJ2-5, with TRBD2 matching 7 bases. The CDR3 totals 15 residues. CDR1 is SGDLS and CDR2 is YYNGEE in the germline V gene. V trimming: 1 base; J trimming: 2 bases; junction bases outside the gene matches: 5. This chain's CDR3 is CASSVRGGRQETQYF. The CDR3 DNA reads TGTGCCAGCAGCGTAAGGGGCGGGAGACAAGAGACCCAGTACTTC.

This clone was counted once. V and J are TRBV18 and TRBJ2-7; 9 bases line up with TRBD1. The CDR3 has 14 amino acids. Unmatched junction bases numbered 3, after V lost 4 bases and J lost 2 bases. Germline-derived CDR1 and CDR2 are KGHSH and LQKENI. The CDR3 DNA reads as TGTGCCAGCTCACAGGGACAGGGAGCCTACGAGCAGTACTTC. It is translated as CASSQGQGAYEQYF.

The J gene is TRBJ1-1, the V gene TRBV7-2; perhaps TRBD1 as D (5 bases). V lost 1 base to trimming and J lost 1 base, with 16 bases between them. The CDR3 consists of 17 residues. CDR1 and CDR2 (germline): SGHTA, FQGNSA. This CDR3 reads CASSLEGRRGWNTEAFF. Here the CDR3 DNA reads TGTGCCAGCAGCTTAGAGGGGAGGAGGGGCTGGAACACTGAAGCTTTCTTT.

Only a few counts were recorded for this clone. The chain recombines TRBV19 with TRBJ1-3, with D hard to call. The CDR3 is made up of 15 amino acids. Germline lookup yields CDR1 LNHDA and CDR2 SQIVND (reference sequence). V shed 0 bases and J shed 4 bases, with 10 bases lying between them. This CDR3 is CASSIDGLGGNTIYF. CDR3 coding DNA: TGTGCCAGTAGTATAGACGGACTCGGCGGAAACACCATATATTTT.

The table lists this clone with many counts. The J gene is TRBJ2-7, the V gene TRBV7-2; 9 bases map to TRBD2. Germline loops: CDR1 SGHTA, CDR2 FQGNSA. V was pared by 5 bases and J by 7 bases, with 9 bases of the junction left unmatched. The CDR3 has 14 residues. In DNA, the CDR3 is TGTGCCAGCAGCCTTAGCGGGGGATCTTGGGAGCAGTACTTC. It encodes CASSLSGGSWEQYF.

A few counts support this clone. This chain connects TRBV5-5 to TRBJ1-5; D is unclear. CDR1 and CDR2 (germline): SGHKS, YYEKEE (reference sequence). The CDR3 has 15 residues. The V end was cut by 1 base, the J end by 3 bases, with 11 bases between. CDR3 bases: TGTGCCAGCAGCTTGTCTGGAGGGAACAATCAGCCCCAGCATTTT. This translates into CASSLSGGNNQPQHF. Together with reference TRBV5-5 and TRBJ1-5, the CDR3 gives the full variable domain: DAGVTQSPTHLIKTRGQQVTLRCSPISGHKSVSWYQQVLGQGPQFIFQYYEKEERGRGNFPDRFSARQFPNYSSELNVNALLLGDSALYLCASSLSGGNNQPQHFGDGTRLSIL.

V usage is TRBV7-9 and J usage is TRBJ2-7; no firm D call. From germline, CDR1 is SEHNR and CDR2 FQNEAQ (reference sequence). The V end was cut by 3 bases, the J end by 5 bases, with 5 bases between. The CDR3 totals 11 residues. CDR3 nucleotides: TGTGCCAGCAGCTTCGCAGACGAGCAGTACTTC. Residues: CASSFADEQYF.